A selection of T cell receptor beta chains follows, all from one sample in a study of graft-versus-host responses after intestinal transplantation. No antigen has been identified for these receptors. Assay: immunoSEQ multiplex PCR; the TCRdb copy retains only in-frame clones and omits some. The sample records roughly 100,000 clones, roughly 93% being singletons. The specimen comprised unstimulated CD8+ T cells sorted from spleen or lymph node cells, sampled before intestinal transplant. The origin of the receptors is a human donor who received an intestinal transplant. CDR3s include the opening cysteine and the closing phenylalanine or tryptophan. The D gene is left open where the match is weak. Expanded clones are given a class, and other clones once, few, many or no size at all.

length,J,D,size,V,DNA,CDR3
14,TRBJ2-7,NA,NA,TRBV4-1,TGCGCCAGCAGCCAGGGTCTGTATCGGAACGAGCAGTACTTC,CASSQGLYRNEQYF
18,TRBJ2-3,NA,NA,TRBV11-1,TGTGCCAGCAGCTTAGAGGAGAGGCTAGCCTATTCATCAGATACGCAGTATTTT,CASSLEERLAYSSDTQYF
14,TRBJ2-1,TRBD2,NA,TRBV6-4,TGTGCCAGCAGTACTAGCGGGGGGGCCAATGAGCAGTTCTTC,CASSTSGGANEQFF
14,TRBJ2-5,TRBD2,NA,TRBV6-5,TGTGCCAGCAGTTACTTAGCGGGGCAAGAGACCCAGTACTTC,CASSYLAGQETQYF
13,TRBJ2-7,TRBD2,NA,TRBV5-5,TGTGCCAGCACCGGGGGGACCTCCTACGAGCAGTACTTC,CASTGGTSYEQYF
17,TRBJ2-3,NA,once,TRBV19,TGTGCCAGTAGTATTTCGGGGCCCAACAGCCCCACAGATACGCAGTATTTT,CASSISGPNSPTDTQYF
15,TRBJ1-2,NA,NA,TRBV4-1,TGCGCCAGCAGCCAAGGGGTGCTAGTTAACTATGGCTACACCTTC,CASSQGVLVNYGYTF
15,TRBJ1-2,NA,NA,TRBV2,TGTGCCAGCTCCTATACAGGGTCCCTAAACTATGGCTACACCTTC,CASSYTGSLNYGYTF
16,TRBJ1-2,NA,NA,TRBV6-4,TGTGCCAGCAGTGACGGTCCTAATGAGAATTACTATGGCTACACCTTC,CASSDGPNENYYGYTF
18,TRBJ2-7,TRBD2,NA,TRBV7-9,TGTGCCAGCAGCCTATGGGGAGCGGGGGTCGAATTGGCCTACGAGCAGTACTTC,CASSLWGAGVELAYEQYF
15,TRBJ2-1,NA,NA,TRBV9,TGTGCCAGCAGCGTAGACTCGGCGGGGGCTTCGACTTGGTTCTTC,CASSVDSAGASTWFF
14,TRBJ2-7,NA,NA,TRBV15,TGTGCCACCAGCAGCCGACGCGGCGGGTACGAGCAGTACTTC,CATSSRRGGYEQYF
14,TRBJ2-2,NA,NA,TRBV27,TGTGCCAGCAGTTTCCAACAGGAGACCGGGGAGCTGTTTTTT,CASSFQQETGELFF
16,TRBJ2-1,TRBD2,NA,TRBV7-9,TGTGCCAGCAGCCCCAACACGGGGACTACCTCCAATGAGCAGTTCTTC,CASSPNTGTTSNEQFF
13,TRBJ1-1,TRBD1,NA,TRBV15,TGTGCCACCACCGACGACAGGGCTTCCGTAGCTTTCTTT,CATTDDRASVAFF
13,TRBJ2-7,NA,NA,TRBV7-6,TGTGCCAGCAGCGGTGGGGAGACCTACGAGCAGTACTTC,CASSGGETYEQYF
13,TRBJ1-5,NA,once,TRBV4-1,TGCGCCAGCAGCCTCACTCCAAATCAGCCCCAGCATTTT,CASSLTPNQPQHF
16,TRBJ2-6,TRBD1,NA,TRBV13,TGTGCCAGCAGCTTGGGACAGCTCTCTGGGGCCAACGTCCTGACTTTC,CASSLGQLSGANVLTF
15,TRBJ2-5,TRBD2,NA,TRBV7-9,TGTGCCAGCAGCTTAACTAGCGGTGAAAAAGAGACCCAGTACTTC,CASSLTSGEKETQYF
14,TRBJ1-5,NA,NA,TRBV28,TGTGCCATTGGGGGCCTTTATAGCAATCAGCCCCAGCATTTT,CAIGGLYSNQPQHF
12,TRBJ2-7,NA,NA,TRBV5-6,TGTGCCAGCAGCTTGGACTATGGCGAGCAGTACTTC,CASSLDYGEQYF
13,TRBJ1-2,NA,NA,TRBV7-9,TGTGCCAGCAGCTTAAATGGGGACTATGGCTACACCTTC,CASSLNGDYGYTF
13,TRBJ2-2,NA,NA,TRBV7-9,TGTGCCAGCAGCTTAGGGAACACCGGGGAGCTGTTTTTT,CASSLGNTGELFF
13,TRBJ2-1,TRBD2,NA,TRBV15,TGTGCCACCAGTCTTAGCGGGTCGTATGAGCAGTTCTTC,CATSLSGSYEQFF
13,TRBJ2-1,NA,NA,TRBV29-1,TGCAGCGTTGAACTAGTGAATTACAATGAGCAGTTCTTC,CSVELVNYNEQFF
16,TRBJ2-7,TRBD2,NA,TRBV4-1,TGCGCCAGCAGCCAAGGGGGAGGTAGCGGGGCGGGCGAGCAGTACTTC,CASSQGGGSGAGEQYF
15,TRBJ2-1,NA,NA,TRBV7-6,TGTGCCAGCAGCTTAATGGGGGACCCATACAATGAGCAGTTCTTC,CASSLMGDPYNEQFF
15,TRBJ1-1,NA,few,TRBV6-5,TGTGCCAGCAGTTACTCGAGTCAGGTTAACACTGAAGCTTTCTTT,CASSYSSQVNTEAFF
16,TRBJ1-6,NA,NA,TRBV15,TGTGCCACCAGGATCCCTGGGGGACGGGATAATTCACCCCTCCACTTT,CATRIPGGRDNSPLHF
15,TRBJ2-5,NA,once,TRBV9,TGTGCCAGCAGCGTCGGGCCCCCGGAGAGAGAGACCCAGTACTTC,CASSVGPPERETQYF